What follows describes a single T cell receptor beta chain. Its target is not known. A read error may be the cause here, since a much bigger clone is one base away. V was clipped by 7 bases and J by 2 bases, with 16 bases between them. There are 15 residues in the CDR3. Unique molecular identifiers were built into the TCRbeta library. TCRdb re-derived calls from the PCR reads in MiXCR, one entry per CDR3 protein. The data hold 150,000 to 200,000 distinct CDR3 sequences, with 5% to 7.5% observed a single time. This entry is derived from a study of T-cell reconstitution after alpha-beta-depleted transplantation in children. Study findings and constraints: Reportedly, roughly two months post-transplant, alpha-beta T cells arose from several hundred expanded graft clones. By one year post-transplant, T-cell counts and diversity largely arose from T cells that were newly produced. Some patients' high day-60 TCRbeta diversity was traced to surviving recipient T cells and thymic progenitors.

Sequenced here: PBMCs, sampled before TCRalphabeta/CD19-depleted stem cell transplant. This chain uses TRBV12-3 or TRBV12-4 with TRBJ2-3, with D possibly TRBD2 on 5 matching bases. This TCR came from a girl less than two years old with combined immunodeficiency, due to receive a stem cell transplant. DNA of the CDR3: TGTGCCAGCAATCCTGCCGGGATCAACACAGATACGCAGTATTTT. Protein: CASNPAGINTDTQYF.